Below, 3 T cell receptor beta chains from the same sample are listed, as sequenced in a study of T cell responses to AZD1222 COVID-19 vaccine. Measured with immunoSEQ multiplex PCR; TCRdb has only the in-frame clones, and not every one. The sample holds more than 150,000 clones; 90% are singletons and the top ten take 5% to 7%. Material: peripheral blood, obtained on day 0 of AZD1222 vaccination. The receptors were sampled from an adult in good health.

V is TRBV5-1 and J is TRBJ2-1, with TRBD2 as a possible D gene (6 bases). Germline V lookup: CDR1 SGHRS, CDR2 YFSETQ. V shed 0 bases and J shed 3 bases, with 22 bases lying between them. The CDR3 runs to 19 residues. CDR3 in amino acids: CASSLARGEKKEIYNEQFF. Written as DNA, the CDR3 is TGCGCCAGCAGCTTGGCCCGCGGGGAGAAGAAAGAAATCTACAATGAGCAGTTCTTC.

The V and J genes are TRBV18 and TRBJ1-2; D gene unclear. Trimming shortened V by 2 bases and J by 3 bases, and 7 bases separated the two germline ends. The CDR3 totals 13 residues. Germline lookup yields CDR1 KGHSH and CDR2 LQKENI. CDR3 sequence reads: CASSPGDDYGYTF. DNA for the CDR3: TGTGCCAGCTCACCAGGGGATGACTATGGCTACACCTTC.

V usage is TRBV30 and J usage is TRBJ1-2; 7 nucleotides line up with TRBD1. The CDR3 consists of 12 residues. V was clipped by 3 bases and J by 6 bases; unmatched bases: 4. The germline gives CDR1 GTSNPN, CDR2 SVGIG (reference sequence). The CDR3 reads CAWSPGGDGYTF. In DNA, the CDR3 is TGTGCCTGGAGCCCAGGGGGAGATGGCTACACCTTC.